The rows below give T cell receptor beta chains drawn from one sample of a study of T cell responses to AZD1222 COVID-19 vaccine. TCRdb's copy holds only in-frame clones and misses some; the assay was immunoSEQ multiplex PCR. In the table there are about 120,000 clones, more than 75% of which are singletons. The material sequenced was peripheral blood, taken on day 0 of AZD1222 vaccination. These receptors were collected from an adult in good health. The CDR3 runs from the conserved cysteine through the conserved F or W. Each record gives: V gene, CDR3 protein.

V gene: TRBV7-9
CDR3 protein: CASLARQGANTEAFF

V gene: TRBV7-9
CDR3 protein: CASSLRASSGGTDTQYF

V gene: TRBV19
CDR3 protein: CASSIDGSSYNEQFF

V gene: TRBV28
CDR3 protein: CASSSPGDRGGGYGYTF

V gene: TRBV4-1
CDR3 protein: CASSQRATWTGSYGYTF

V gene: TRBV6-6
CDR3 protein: CASSYSFSGGTDTQYF

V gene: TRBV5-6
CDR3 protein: CASSLLAGVSRDEQFF

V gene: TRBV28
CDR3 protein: CASSLPNSPLHF

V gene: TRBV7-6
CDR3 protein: CASSRLGGGSEAFF

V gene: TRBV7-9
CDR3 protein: CASSSTGVGGYTF

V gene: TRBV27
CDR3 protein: CASNTGTSPLHF

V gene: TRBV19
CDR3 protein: CASKVTGRTVNTEAFF

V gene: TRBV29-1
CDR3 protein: CSAAGTGGDRSGNTIYF

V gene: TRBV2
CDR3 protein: CASTEGGETQYF

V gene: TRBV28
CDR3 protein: CAIRRVGNTGELFF

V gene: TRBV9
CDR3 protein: CASSSPTSMNTEAFF

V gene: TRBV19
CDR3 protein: CASSIGVGNEQFF

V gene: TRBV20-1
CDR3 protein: CSARRGVTFF

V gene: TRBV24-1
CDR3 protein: CATSGQQHSNQPQHF

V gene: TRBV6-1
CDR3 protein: CASRPNEQFF

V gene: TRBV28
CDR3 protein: CASSPPGPPRGGSNQPQHF

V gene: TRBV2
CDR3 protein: CASTERGGVETQYF

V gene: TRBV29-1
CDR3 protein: CSVFGKQGRTYEQYF

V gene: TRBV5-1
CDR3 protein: CASSLVSGLFTDTQYF

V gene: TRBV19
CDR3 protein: CASSIGGVLEETQYF

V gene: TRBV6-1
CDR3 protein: CASSEKGTGGILSNEKLFF

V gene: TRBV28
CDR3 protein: CASSKDRADYNSPLHF

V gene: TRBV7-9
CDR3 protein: CASTRGLNTEAFF

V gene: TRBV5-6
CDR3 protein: CASSPSHPSGGAAGELFF

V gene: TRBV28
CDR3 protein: CASSPNDRDGRPQHF

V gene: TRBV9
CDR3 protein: CASSVDTGDNTEAFF

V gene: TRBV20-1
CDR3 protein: CSASDPNYGYTF

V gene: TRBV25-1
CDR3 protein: CASSEYSQGTGGFGELFF

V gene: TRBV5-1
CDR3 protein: CASNGGYGYTF

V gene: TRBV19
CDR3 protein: CASSMTGVPYNEQFF